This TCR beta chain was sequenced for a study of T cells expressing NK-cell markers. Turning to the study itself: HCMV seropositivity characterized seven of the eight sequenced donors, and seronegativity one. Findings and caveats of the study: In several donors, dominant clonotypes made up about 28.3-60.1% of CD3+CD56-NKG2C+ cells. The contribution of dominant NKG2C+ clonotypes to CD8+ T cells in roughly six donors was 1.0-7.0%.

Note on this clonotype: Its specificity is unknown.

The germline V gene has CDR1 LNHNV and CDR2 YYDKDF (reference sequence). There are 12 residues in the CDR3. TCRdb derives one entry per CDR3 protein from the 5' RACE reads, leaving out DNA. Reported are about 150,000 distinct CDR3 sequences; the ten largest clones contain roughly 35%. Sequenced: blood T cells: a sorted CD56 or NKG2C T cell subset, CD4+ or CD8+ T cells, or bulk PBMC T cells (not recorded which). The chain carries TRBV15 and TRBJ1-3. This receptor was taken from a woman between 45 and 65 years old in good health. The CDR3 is CATSMSGNTIYF.